This section outlines one TCR beta chain sequence together with its context. This entry is derived from a study of blood T cell repertoires in COVID-19. Study overall: The origin of the acute and convalescent COVID-19 samples was the United States, Italy and Spain. PBMCs, B-cell-depleted T cells, or T cells provided the cDNA or gDNA that made up the material.

V gave up 8 bases and J gave up 7 bases, with 12 bases separating them. This CDR3 comprises 12 residues. Germline assignment: CDR1 MNHEY and CDR2 SMNVEV (reference sequence). In the original analysis: Estimation of nucleated cell counts relied on the amplification of reference gene primers. Profiled with immunoSEQ multiplex PCR; TCRdb holds only in-frame clones, not every one. V, J and clone size derive from that table, while D and trimming were established from the DNA sequence. The profile shows roughly 80,000 clones, around 80% of them singletons. Sample: peripheral blood. The sequence was collected from a human donor in a cohort sampled during active COVID-19. J is TRBJ1-5 and V is TRBV27; no firm D call. CDR3 sequence (DNA): TGTGCCAGCGGCCGGGGTGAACAGCCCCAGCATTTT. Its protein product is CASGRGEQPQHF.